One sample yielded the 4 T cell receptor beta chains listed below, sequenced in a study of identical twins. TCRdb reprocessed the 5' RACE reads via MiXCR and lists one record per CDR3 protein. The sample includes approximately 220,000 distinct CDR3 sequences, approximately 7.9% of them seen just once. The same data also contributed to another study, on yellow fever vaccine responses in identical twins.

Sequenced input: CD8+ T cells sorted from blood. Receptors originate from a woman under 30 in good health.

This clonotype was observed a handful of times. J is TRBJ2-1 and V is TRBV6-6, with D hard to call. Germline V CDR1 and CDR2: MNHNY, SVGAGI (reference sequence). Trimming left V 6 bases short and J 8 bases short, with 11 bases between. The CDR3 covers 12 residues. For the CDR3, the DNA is TGTGCCAGCAGCCCCTTTTACGATGAGCAGTTCTTC. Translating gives CASSPFYDEQFF.

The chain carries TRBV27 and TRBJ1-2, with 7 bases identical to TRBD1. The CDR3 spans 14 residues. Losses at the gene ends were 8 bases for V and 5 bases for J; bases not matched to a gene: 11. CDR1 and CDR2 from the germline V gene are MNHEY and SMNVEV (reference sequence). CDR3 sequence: CASGWGDRSYGYTF. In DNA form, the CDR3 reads TGTGCCAGCGGTTGGGGGGACAGATCTTATGGCTACACCTTC.

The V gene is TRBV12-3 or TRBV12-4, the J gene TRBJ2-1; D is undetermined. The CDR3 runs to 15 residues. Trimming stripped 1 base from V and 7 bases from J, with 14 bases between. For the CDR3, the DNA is TGTGCCAGCAGTTTAGGCGGAAGCTATTTAAATGAGCAGTTCTTC. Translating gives CASSLGGSYLNEQFF.

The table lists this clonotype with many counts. The CDR3 DNA reads as TGTGCCATCAGTGAGTCGCCGGTGAACACTGAAGCTTTCTTT. Its protein product is CAISESPVNTEAFF. This chain joins TRBV10-3 and TRBJ1-1; D is uncertain. Germline V CDR1 and CDR2: ENHRY, SYGVKD. V gave up 0 bases and J gave up 0 bases, with 5 bases separating them. The CDR3 covers 14 residues.